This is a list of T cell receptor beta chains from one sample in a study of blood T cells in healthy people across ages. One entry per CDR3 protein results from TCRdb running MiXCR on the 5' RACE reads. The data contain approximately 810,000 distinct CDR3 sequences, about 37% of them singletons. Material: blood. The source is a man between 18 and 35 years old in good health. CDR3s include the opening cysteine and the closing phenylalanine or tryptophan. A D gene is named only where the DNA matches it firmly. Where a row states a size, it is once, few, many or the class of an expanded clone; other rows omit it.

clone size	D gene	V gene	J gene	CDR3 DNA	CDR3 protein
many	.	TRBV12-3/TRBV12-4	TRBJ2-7	TGTGCCAGCAGTTTTGTATCCGGGGCCTACGAGCAGTACTTC	CASSFVSGAYEQYF
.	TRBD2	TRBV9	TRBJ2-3	TGTGCCAGCAGCGGTCGAGCGGGGGGGCGGTTAGATACGCAGTATTTT	CASSGRAGGRLDTQYF
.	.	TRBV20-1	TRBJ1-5	TGCAGTGCTGCGGACGGCGAACCCAATCAGCCCCAGCATTTT	CSAADGEPNQPQHF
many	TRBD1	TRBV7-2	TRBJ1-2	TGTGCCAGCAGTGACAGGGGATATGGCTACACCTTC	CASSDRGYGYTF
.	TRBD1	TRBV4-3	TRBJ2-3	TGCGCCAGCAGCCGAGGAGGACAGGAGGCAGATACGCAGTATTTT	CASSRGGQEADTQYF
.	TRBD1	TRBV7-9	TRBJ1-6	TGTGCCAGCAGCCCGAGCAGGGGGGTGAGTTCACCCCTCCACTTT	CASSPSRGVSSPLHF
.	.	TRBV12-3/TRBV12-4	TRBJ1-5	TGTGCCAGCAGTTTAGCAGCAGGGGTAGGGGCCCAGCATTTT	CASSLAAGVGAQHF
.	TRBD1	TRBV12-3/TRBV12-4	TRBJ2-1	TGTGCCAGCAGTACAATCGAACAGGGGTTAACCCACAATGAGCAGTTCTTC	CASSTIEQGLTHNEQFF
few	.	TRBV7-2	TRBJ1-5	TGTGCCAGCAGCTTAGTCAAAGATCAGCCCCAGCATTTT	CASSLVKDQPQHF
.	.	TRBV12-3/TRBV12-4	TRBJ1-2	TGTGCCAGCAGCCCTCCACAGGGCCATGGCTACACCTTC	CASSPPQGHGYTF
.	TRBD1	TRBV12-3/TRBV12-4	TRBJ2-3	TGTGCCAGCAGTCTTGGGGGACAGTTAGCAGATACGCAGTATTTT	CASSLGGQLADTQYF
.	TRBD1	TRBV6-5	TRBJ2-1	TGTGCCAGCAGTTACCCGGGACAGGGACGCGATGAGCAGTTCTTC	CASSYPGQGRDEQFF
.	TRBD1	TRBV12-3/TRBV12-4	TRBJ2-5	TGTGCCAGCAGTTTAGTCCGGGACAGAAATACCGGGGAGACCCAGTACTTC	CASSLVRDRNTGETQYF
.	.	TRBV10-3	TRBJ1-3	TGTGCCATCCGCGCAGGGCATTCTGGAAACACCATATATTTT	CAIRAGHSGNTIYF
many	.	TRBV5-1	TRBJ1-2	TGCGCCAGCAGCTTGTTTTCAGGGCCAGGCTCTAACTATGGCTACACCTTC	CASSLFSGPGSNYGYTF
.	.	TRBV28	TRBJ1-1	TGTACTACAGCGGGGGTCTATATGAACACTGAAGCTTTCTTT	CTTAGVYMNTEAFF
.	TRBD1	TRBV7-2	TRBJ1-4	TGTGCCAGCAATCTCGGGACAGACAATGAAAAACTGTTTTTT	CASNLGTDNEKLFF
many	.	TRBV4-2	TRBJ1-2	TGTGCCAGCAGCCAAGACGAAGGGATTAACTATGGCTACACCTTC	CASSQDEGINYGYTF
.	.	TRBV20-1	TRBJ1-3	TGCAGTGCCGGGGGCGCCTCTGGAAACACCATATATTTT	CSAGGASGNTIYF
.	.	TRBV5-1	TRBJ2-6	TGCGCCAGCAGCTGGTCGGTCTCTGGGGCCAACGTCCTGACTTTC	CASSWSVSGANVLTF
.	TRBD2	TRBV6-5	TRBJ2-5	TGTGCCAGCAGTCTAGCGGGAGTGTGGGAGACCCAGTACTTC	CASSLAGVWETQYF
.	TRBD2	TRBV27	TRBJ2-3	TGTGCCGGCAGTTTCGGGGGGTTGGGCACAGATACGCAGTATTTT	CAGSFGGLGTDTQYF
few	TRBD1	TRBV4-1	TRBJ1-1	TGCGCCAGCAGCCAAGATCAAGGACAGGGGGCATCCATGAACACTGAAGCTTTCTTT	CASSQDQGQGASMNTEAFF
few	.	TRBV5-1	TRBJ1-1	TGCGCCAGCAGCTTGGGGCAGGGGATTAAGGAGGGGGAAGCTTTCTTT	CASSLGQGIKEGEAFF
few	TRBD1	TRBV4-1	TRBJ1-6	TGCGCCAGCAGCCACGAAGAGGGGGCAGGGGACTATAATTCACCCCTCCACTTT	CASSHEEGAGDYNSPLHF
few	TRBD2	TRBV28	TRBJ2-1	TGTGCCAGCAGTCCGGCAGGGAGGGATGAGCAGTTCTTC	CASSPAGRDEQFF
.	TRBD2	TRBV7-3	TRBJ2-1	TGTGCCAGCAGGTCAACTAGCGGGCCCTACAATGAGCAGTTCTTC	CASRSTSGPYNEQFF
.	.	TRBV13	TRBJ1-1	TGTGCCAGCAGCGTACAAGGGATCAACACTGAAGCTTTCTTT	CASSVQGINTEAFF
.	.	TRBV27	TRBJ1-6	TGTGCCAGTACCGACAGGTTCTATAATTCACCCCTCCACTTT	CASTDRFYNSPLHF
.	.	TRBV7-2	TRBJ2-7	TGTGCCAGCAGCTTAGTACTGGACAGCTCCTACGAGCAGTACTTC	CASSLVLDSSYEQYF
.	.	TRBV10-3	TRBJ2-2	TGTGCCACTGATGGGGGGAGCACCGGGGAGCTGTTTTTT	CATDGGSTGELFF
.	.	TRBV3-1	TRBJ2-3	TGTGCCAGCACATACGGGCGCGGTACGCAGTATTTT	CASTYGRGTQYF
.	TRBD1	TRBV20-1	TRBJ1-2	TGCAGTGACGAGGGACAGGGGGACTATGGCCACACCTTC	CSDEGQGDYGHTF
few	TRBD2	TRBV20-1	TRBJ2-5	TGCAGTGCTCCCAACCTTAGCGGGGGAATGAGAGAGCAGTACTTC	CSAPNLSGGMREQYF
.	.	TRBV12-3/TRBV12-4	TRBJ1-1	TGTGCCAGCAGTTTGGACAGTTCGCAAGCTTTCTTT	CASSLDSSQAFF
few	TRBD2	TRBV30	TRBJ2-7	TGTGCCTGGAGTCCCCCGGCGGGGGGTTCTCTCGAGCAGTACTTC	CAWSPPAGGSLEQYF
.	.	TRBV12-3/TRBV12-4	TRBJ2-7	TGTGCCAGCAGTTTTGGCTCCGGTTCTTACGTGCAGTACTTC	CASSFGSGSYVQYF
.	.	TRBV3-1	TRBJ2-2	TGTGCCAGCAGCCAACCCCCTCTCGAGGAGCTGTTTTTT	CASSQPPLEELFF
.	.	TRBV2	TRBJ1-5	TGTGCCAGCGTCAGGGGCGCGGAGCAGCCCCAGCATTTT	CASVRGAEQPQHF
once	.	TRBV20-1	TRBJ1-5	TGCAGTGCTAGAGGTTCTCACAGGAATAGCAATCAGCCCCAGCATTTT	CSARGSHRNSNQPQHF
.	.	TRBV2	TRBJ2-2	TGTGCCAGCAGATACAAGACAGAAAACACCGGGGAGCTGTTTTTT	CASRYKTENTGELFF
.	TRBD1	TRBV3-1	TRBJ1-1	TGTGCCAGCAGCCAAACCTACAGGGGTGGGACTGAAGCTTTCTTT	CASSQTYRGGTEAFF
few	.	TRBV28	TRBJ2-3	TGTGCCAGCACCGAGGGGGGGAATACGGATACGCAGTATTTT	CASTEGGNTDTQYF
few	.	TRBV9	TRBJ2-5	TGTGCCAGCAGCGCAGGAGGGGGACGTGACGAGACCCAGTACTTC	CASSAGGGRDETQYF
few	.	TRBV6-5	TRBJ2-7	TGTGCCAGCAGCCGACAGCAGTCCTACGAGCAGTACTTC	CASSRQQSYEQYF
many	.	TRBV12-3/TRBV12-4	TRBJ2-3	TGTGCCAGCAGTGCCAGGACGAGAAACACAGATACGCAGTATTTT	CASSARTRNTDTQYF
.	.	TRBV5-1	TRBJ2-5	TGCGCCAGCAGCTTGGGATACAGTCAAGGGACCCAGTACTTC	CASSLGYSQGTQYF
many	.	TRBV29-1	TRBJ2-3	TGCAGCGTTGGGGCTCTCGATACGCAGTATTTT	CSVGALDTQYF
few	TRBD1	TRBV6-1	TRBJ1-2	TGTGCCAGCAGTGCGAGGGGGACAGGGACTCCCTATGGCTACACCTTC	CASSARGTGTPYGYTF
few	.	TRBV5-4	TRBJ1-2	TGTGCCAGCAGCTTTGAACGTTATGGCTACACCTTC	CASSFERYGYTF
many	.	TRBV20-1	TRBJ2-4	TGCAGTGCTTACAAGATAGCCAAAAACATTCAGTACTTC	CSAYKIAKNIQYF
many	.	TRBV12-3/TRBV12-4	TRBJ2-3	TGTGCCAGCACCAGCGAGATGACAGTCACAGATACGCAGTATTTT	CASTSEMTVTDTQYF
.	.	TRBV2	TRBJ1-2	TGTGCCAGCCTTTCGGGCGCCTATGGCTACACCTTC	CASLSGAYGYTF
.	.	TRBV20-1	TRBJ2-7	TGCAGTGCCAGACAAAGAAACAGCTACAATGAGCAGTACTTC	CSARQRNSYNEQYF
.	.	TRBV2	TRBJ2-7	TGTGCCAGCGGGTCTAGGTTCTACGAGCAGTACTTC	CASGSRFYEQYF